These T cell receptor beta chains were read from a single sample in a study of blood T cell repertoires in COVID-19. Profiled with immunoSEQ multiplex PCR; TCRdb holds only in-frame clones, not every one. This sample has approximately 40,000 clones, with 90% found just once. The sample consisted of peripheral blood. The receptors were gathered from a human donor in a cohort sampled during active COVID-19. CDR3s include the opening cysteine and the closing phenylalanine or tryptophan. Fields, in order: clone size, D gene, V gene, J gene, CDR3 protein, CDR3 DNA. The D gene is left open where the match is weak. The size entry is marked missing in some rows and otherwise reads once, few, many or a size class.

clone size: NA; D gene: NA; V gene: TRBV18; J gene: TRBJ1-2; CDR3 protein: CASSPAGNYGYTF; CDR3 DNA: TGTGCCAGCTCACCCGCAGGGAACTATGGCTACACCTTC
clone size: few; D gene: NA; V gene: TRBV13; J gene: TRBJ2-2; CDR3 protein: CASSSGLGTGELFF; CDR3 DNA: TGTGCCAGCAGCTCGGGACTTGGCACCGGGGAGCTGTTTTTT
clone size: NA; D gene: TRBD2; V gene: TRBV7-7; J gene: TRBJ2-2; CDR3 protein: CASSKLAGGRDTGELFF; CDR3 DNA: TGTGCCAGCAGTAAACTAGCGGGAGGGCGGGACACCGGGGAGCTGTTTTTT
clone size: NA; D gene: NA; V gene: TRBV21-1; J gene: TRBJ2-3; CDR3 protein: CASSDGPGTSGSTDTQYF; CDR3 DNA: TGTGCCAGCAGCGACGGACCGGGGACTAGCGGGAGCACAGATACGCAGTATTTT
clone size: NA; D gene: NA; V gene: TRBV7-3; J gene: TRBJ2-1; CDR3 protein: CASSATSNHNEQFF; CDR3 DNA: TGTGCCAGCAGCGCCACATCAAACCACAATGAGCAGTTCTTC
clone size: NA; D gene: TRBD1; V gene: TRBV20-1; J gene: TRBJ1-2; CDR3 protein: CSARPEGAYTF; CDR3 DNA: TGCAGTGCTAGGCCCGAGGGGGCCTACACCTTC
clone size: NA; D gene: TRBD2; V gene: TRBV5-4; J gene: TRBJ2-3; CDR3 protein: CASSFAAGGLTDTQYF; CDR3 DNA: TGTGCCAGCAGCTTCGCGGCGGGAGGCCTCACAGATACGCAGTATTTT
clone size: few; D gene: TRBD1; V gene: TRBV6-5; J gene: TRBJ1-6; CDR3 protein: CASSYGQDSPLHF; CDR3 DNA: TGTGCCAGCAGTTACGGACAGGATTCACCCCTCCACTTT
clone size: NA; D gene: NA; V gene: TRBV28; J gene: TRBJ1-5; CDR3 protein: CASSLQRDFNQPQHF; CDR3 DNA: TGTGCCAGCAGTTTGCAGCGAGACTTCAATCAGCCCCAGCATTTT
clone size: few; D gene: TRBD1; V gene: TRBV4-3; J gene: TRBJ1-2; CDR3 protein: CASSLGAGTGDVNYGYTF; CDR3 DNA: TGCGCCAGCAGCCTTGGCGCCGGGACAGGGGATGTTAACTATGGCTACACCTTC
clone size: NA; D gene: TRBD1; V gene: TRBV23-1; J gene: TRBJ2-3; CDR3 protein: CASSQYVGQGYTDTQYF; CDR3 DNA: TGCGCCAGCAGTCAATACGTCGGACAGGGGTACACAGATACGCAGTATTTT
clone size: NA; D gene: TRBD2; V gene: TRBV7-3; J gene: TRBJ2-3; CDR3 protein: CASSLIAGETDTQYF; CDR3 DNA: TGTGCCAGCAGCTTAATAGCGGGGGAGACAGATACGCAGTATTTT
clone size: once; D gene: NA; V gene: TRBV2; J gene: TRBJ2-6; CDR3 protein: CASTPISQASVLTF; CDR3 DNA: TGTGCCAGCACTCCCATCTCGCAGGCCAGCGTCCTGACTTTC
clone size: once; D gene: TRBD2; V gene: TRBV7-3; J gene: TRBJ2-1; CDR3 protein: CASSPAGGVGNEQFF; CDR3 DNA: TGTGCCAGCAGCCCGGCGGGGGGAGTAGGGAATGAGCAGTTCTTC
clone size: NA; D gene: NA; V gene: TRBV12-3/TRBV12-4; J gene: TRBJ1-1; CDR3 protein: CASWGPGDTEAFF; CDR3 DNA: TGTGCCAGCTGGGGCCCGGGGGACACTGAAGCTTTCTTT
clone size: NA; D gene: TRBD1; V gene: TRBV4-1; J gene: TRBJ1-1; CDR3 protein: CASSRGQGARTEAFF; CDR3 DNA: TGCGCCAGCAGCCGTGGACAGGGGGCCAGGACTGAAGCTTTCTTT
clone size: NA; D gene: NA; V gene: TRBV4-1; J gene: TRBJ1-1; CDR3 protein: CASSQDPLYTEAFF; CDR3 DNA: TGCGCCAGCAGCCAAGACCCCCTTTACACTGAAGCTTTCTTT
clone size: NA; D gene: NA; V gene: TRBV6-2/TRBV6-3; J gene: TRBJ2-7; CDR3 protein: CASSFTFPGEQYF; CDR3 DNA: TGTGCCAGCAGTTTCACTTTCCCTGGCGAGCAGTACTTC
clone size: NA; D gene: NA; V gene: TRBV10-3; J gene: TRBJ1-1; CDR3 protein: CAISESEGLNTEAFF; CDR3 DNA: TGTGCCATCAGTGAGTCGGAGGGGCTGAACACTGAAGCTTTCTTT
clone size: NA; D gene: NA; V gene: TRBV2; J gene: TRBJ2-2; CDR3 protein: CASSDLGVSGELFF; CDR3 DNA: TGTGCCAGCAGTGATCTGGGAGTCTCCGGGGAGCTGTTTTTT
clone size: NA; D gene: NA; V gene: TRBV7-2; J gene: TRBJ1-6; CDR3 protein: CASRTGLNNSPLHF; CDR3 DNA: TGTGCCAGCAGGACGGGACTCAATAATTCACCCCTCCACTTT
clone size: few; D gene: NA; V gene: TRBV19; J gene: TRBJ2-7; CDR3 protein: CASSLTTGISYEQYF; CDR3 DNA: TGTGCCAGTAGTTTAACCACCGGGATTTCCTACGAGCAGTACTTC
clone size: NA; D gene: TRBD2; V gene: TRBV23-1; J gene: TRBJ2-1; CDR3 protein: CGQLACRGLAGVSSYNEQFF; CDR3 DNA: TGCGGCCAGCTCGCATGCAGGGGACTAGCGGGAGTCAGCTCCTACAATGAGCAGTTCTTC
clone size: NA; D gene: TRBD1; V gene: TRBV29-1; J gene: TRBJ1-2; CDR3 protein: CSVGQGGGYTF; CDR3 DNA: TGCAGCGTTGGACAGGGAGGAGGCTACACCTTC
clone size: NA; D gene: TRBD1; V gene: TRBV12-3/TRBV12-4; J gene: TRBJ1-5; CDR3 protein: CASSLGQDQPQHF; CDR3 DNA: TGTGCCAGCAGCCTCGGACAGGATCAGCCCCAGCATTTT
clone size: NA; D gene: NA; V gene: TRBV27; J gene: TRBJ1-1; CDR3 protein: CASSVQGGPEAFF; CDR3 DNA: TGTGCCAGCAGTGTACAGGGAGGGCCTGAAGCTTTCTTT
clone size: NA; D gene: NA; V gene: TRBV5-1; J gene: TRBJ2-3; CDR3 protein: CASSRGGGVFRVTDTQYF; CDR3 DNA: TGCGCCAGCAGCCGAGGTGGAGGGGTCTTTAGGGTCACAGATACGCAGTATTTT
clone size: NA; D gene: TRBD2; V gene: TRBV5-1; J gene: TRBJ2-1; CDR3 protein: CASSRLGSGGSNEQFF; CDR3 DNA: TGCGCCAGCAGCCGTCTGGGGAGCGGGGGATCTAATGAGCAGTTCTTC
clone size: few; D gene: TRBD1; V gene: TRBV4-1; J gene: TRBJ2-5; CDR3 protein: CASSHPTGDDRETQYF; CDR3 DNA: TGCGCCAGCAGCCATCCTACAGGGGATGATCGAGAGACCCAGTACTTC
clone size: NA; D gene: TRBD1; V gene: TRBV24-1; J gene: TRBJ1-2; CDR3 protein: CAISQPGQGGGYTF; CDR3 DNA: TGTGCCATCTCTCAACCGGGACAGGGAGGCGGCTACACCTTC
clone size: NA; D gene: NA; V gene: TRBV7-9; J gene: TRBJ2-2; CDR3 protein: CASPAGSQSTGELFF; CDR3 DNA: TGTGCCAGCCCGGCAGGCAGTCAAAGCACCGGGGAGCTGTTTTTT
clone size: once; D gene: TRBD2; V gene: TRBV7-9; J gene: TRBJ2-5; CDR3 protein: CASSLFQISGRAGETQYF; CDR3 DNA: TGTGCCAGCAGCTTATTTCAAATTAGCGGGAGGGCCGGGGAGACCCAGTACTTC
clone size: once; D gene: TRBD1; V gene: TRBV4-1; J gene: TRBJ1-2; CDR3 protein: CASRDPGTGNYGYTF; CDR3 DNA: TGCGCCAGCAGAGACCCCGGGACAGGCAACTATGGCTACACCTTC
clone size: once; D gene: NA; V gene: TRBV7-9; J gene: TRBJ2-7; CDR3 protein: CASSFGASLIEQYF; CDR3 DNA: TGTGCCAGCAGCTTTGGGGCTAGTCTCATCGAGCAGTACTTC
clone size: NA; D gene: NA; V gene: TRBV7-9; J gene: TRBJ2-5; CDR3 protein: CASSLRAGEGETQYF; CDR3 DNA: TGTGCCAGCAGCTTAAGGGCAGGGGAAGGAGAGACCCAGTACTTC
clone size: NA; D gene: TRBD2; V gene: TRBV30; J gene: TRBJ2-7; CDR3 protein: CAWSGRAGVSHEQYF; CDR3 DNA: TGTGCCTGGAGTGGGAGGGCGGGAGTCTCACACGAGCAGTACTTC
clone size: NA; D gene: TRBD1; V gene: TRBV11-2; J gene: TRBJ1-6; CDR3 protein: CASSLGQGHGRPLHF; CDR3 DNA: TGTGCCAGCAGCCTGGGACAGGGACACGGTCGACCCCTCCACTTT
clone size: once; D gene: TRBD1; V gene: TRBV9; J gene: TRBJ2-5; CDR3 protein: CASKGQTQETQYF; CDR3 DNA: TGTGCCAGCAAGGGACAGACTCAAGAGACCCAGTACTTC
clone size: NA; D gene: NA; V gene: TRBV30; J gene: TRBJ2-5; CDR3 protein: CAWSQGAVGETQYF; CDR3 DNA: TGTGCCTGGAGCCAGGGTGCGGTTGGAGAGACCCAGTACTTC
clone size: NA; D gene: NA; V gene: TRBV9; J gene: TRBJ2-5; CDR3 protein: CASSPGVLEETQYF; CDR3 DNA: TGTGCCAGCAGCCCAGGGGTCCTTGAAGAGACCCAGTACTTC
clone size: few; D gene: TRBD1; V gene: TRBV28; J gene: TRBJ2-1; CDR3 protein: CASSFLIRDRGNEQFF; CDR3 DNA: TGTGCCAGCAGTTTTCTGATTCGGGACAGGGGTAATGAGCAGTTCTTC
clone size: NA; D gene: TRBD2; V gene: TRBV27; J gene: TRBJ2-5; CDR3 protein: CASSPLAGGGQETQYF; CDR3 DNA: TGTGCCAGCAGTCCTTTAGCGGGGGGGGGTCAAGAGACCCAGTACTTC
clone size: NA; D gene: NA; V gene: TRBV7-8; J gene: TRBJ1-1; CDR3 protein: CASSKGGGWTEAFF; CDR3 DNA: TGTGCCAGCAGTAAGGGAGGGGGTTGGACTGAAGCTTTCTTT
clone size: NA; D gene: NA; V gene: TRBV4-2; J gene: TRBJ2-7; CDR3 protein: CASSQDAGGGYEQYF; CDR3 DNA: TGTGCCAGCAGCCAAGACGCCGGGGGAGGATACGAGCAGTACTTC
clone size: few; D gene: NA; V gene: TRBV5-4; J gene: TRBJ2-3; CDR3 protein: CASSPPRKGISTDTQYF; CDR3 DNA: TGTGCCAGCAGCCCACCCCGCAAGGGGATTAGCACAGATACGCAGTATTTT
clone size: NA; D gene: NA; V gene: TRBV19; J gene: TRBJ1-2; CDR3 protein: CASSSSTFGYTF; CDR3 DNA: TGTGCCAGTAGTTCTAGCACATTTGGCTACACCTTC
clone size: NA; D gene: TRBD1; V gene: TRBV6-4; J gene: TRBJ1-2; CDR3 protein: CASSDSGTGGSGYTF; CDR3 DNA: TGTGCCAGCAGTGACTCAGGGACAGGGGGCAGTGGCTACACCTTC
clone size: NA; D gene: TRBD1; V gene: TRBV9; J gene: TRBJ2-4; CDR3 protein: CASSPQGAGAKNIQYF; CDR3 DNA: TGTGCCAGCAGCCCCCAGGGGGCAGGGGCCAAAAACATTCAGTACTTC
clone size: NA; D gene: NA; V gene: TRBV9; J gene: TRBJ2-5; CDR3 protein: CASSTSLEETQYF; CDR3 DNA: TGTGCCAGCAGTACTAGCCTCGAAGAGACCCAGTACTTC
clone size: NA; D gene: NA; V gene: TRBV10-3; J gene: TRBJ2-3; CDR3 protein: CAISEGEGTQYF; CDR3 DNA: TGTGCCATCAGTGAGGGCGAGGGTACGCAGTATTTT
clone size: NA; D gene: TRBD1; V gene: TRBV2; J gene: TRBJ1-1; CDR3 protein: CASSDDRATVAFF; CDR3 DNA: TGTGCCAGCAGTGATGACAGGGCGACGGTGGCTTTCTTT
clone size: NA; D gene: TRBD1; V gene: TRBV9; J gene: TRBJ1-2; CDR3 protein: CASSVVGTGQFYGYTF; CDR3 DNA: TGTGCCAGCAGCGTAGTAGGGACAGGGCAATTCTATGGCTACACCTTC
clone size: few; D gene: NA; V gene: TRBV18; J gene: TRBJ2-5; CDR3 protein: CASSLSETQYF; CDR3 DNA: TGTGCCAGCTCGCTAAGTGAGACCCAGTACTTC
clone size: NA; D gene: NA; V gene: TRBV5-6; J gene: TRBJ1-2; CDR3 protein: CASSLGRDYGYTF; CDR3 DNA: TGTGCCAGCAGCTTGGGGAGGGACTATGGCTACACCTTC
clone size: NA; D gene: TRBD1; V gene: TRBV5-4; J gene: TRBJ1-4; CDR3 protein: CASSLRDRVKTNEKLFF; CDR3 DNA: TGTGCCAGCAGCTTGAGGGACAGGGTTAAAACTAATGAAAAACTGTTTTTT
clone size: NA; D gene: TRBD1; V gene: TRBV5-4; J gene: TRBJ2-5; CDR3 protein: CASSLADRGETQYF; CDR3 DNA: TGTGCCAGCAGCTTGGCCGACAGGGGTGAGACCCAGTACTTC
clone size: once; D gene: TRBD2; V gene: TRBV4-1; J gene: TRBJ2-5; CDR3 protein: CASRRVGTSDQETQYF; CDR3 DNA: TGCGCCAGCAGGCGGGTAGGGACTAGCGACCAAGAGACCCAGTACTTC